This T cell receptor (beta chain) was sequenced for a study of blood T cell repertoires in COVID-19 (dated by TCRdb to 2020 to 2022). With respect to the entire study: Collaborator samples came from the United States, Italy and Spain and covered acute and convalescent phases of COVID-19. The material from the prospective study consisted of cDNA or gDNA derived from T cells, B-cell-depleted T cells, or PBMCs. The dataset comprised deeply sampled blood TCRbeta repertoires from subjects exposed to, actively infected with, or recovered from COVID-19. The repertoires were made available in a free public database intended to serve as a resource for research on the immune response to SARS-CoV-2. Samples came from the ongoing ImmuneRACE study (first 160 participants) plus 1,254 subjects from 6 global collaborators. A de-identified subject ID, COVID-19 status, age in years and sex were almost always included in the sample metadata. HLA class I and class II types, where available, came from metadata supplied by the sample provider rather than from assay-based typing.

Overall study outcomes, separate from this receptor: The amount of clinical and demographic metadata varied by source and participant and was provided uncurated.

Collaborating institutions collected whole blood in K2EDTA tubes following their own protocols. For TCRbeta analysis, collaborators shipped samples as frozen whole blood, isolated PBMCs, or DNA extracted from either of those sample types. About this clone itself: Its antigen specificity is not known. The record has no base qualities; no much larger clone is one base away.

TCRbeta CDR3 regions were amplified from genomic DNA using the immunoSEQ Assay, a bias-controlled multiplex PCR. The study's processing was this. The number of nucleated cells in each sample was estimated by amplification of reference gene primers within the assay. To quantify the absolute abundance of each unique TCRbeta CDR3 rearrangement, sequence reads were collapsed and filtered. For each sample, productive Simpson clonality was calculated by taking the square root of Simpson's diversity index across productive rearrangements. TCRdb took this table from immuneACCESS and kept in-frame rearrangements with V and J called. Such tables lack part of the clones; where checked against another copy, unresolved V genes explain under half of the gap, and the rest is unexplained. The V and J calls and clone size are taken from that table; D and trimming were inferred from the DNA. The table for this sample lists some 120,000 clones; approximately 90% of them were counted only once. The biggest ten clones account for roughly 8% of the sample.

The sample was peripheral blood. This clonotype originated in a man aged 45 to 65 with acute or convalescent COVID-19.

The DNA sequence reads TGTGCCAGCAGCTTACAGGGTTTTAATTCACCCCTCCACTTT. The translation is CASSLQGFNSPLHF. The V and J genes are TRBV5-4 and TRBJ1-6; TRBD1 is a possible D gene, resting on 6 matching bases. V loses 2 bases, J loses 6 bases, and the germline ends lie 9 bases apart. The germline V gene (reference sequence) provides CDR1 SGHNT and CDR2 YYREEE. The CDR3 covers 14 residues, taking in both the cysteine and the phenylalanine. Just CDR3 DNA is preserved here, 42 bases in frame from base 1.